This TCR beta chain emerged from a study of blood T cell repertoires in COVID-19. Across the study: Some COVID-19 samples were acute and others convalescent; all came from the United States, Italy and Spain.

Generated by immunoSEQ multiplex PCR, the TCRdb table keeps only in-frame clones and is missing some. There are about 210,000 clones in the sample; approximately 85% occur only once, and 2.4% lies in the top ten. Germline loops: CDR1 PRHDT, CDR2 FYEKMQ (reference sequence). CDR3 length: 15 amino acids. V was cut by 3 bases and J by 2 bases, with 10 bases left in between. V is TRBV13 and J is TRBJ2-2; weak D call: TRBD2 (7 bases). The source material was peripheral blood. The sequence came from a woman in her 70s with COVID-19, enrolled during active disease. The CDR3 is CASSFGGANTGELFF. In DNA, the CDR3 is TGTGCCAGCAGCTTTGGGGGGGCTAACACCGGGGAGCTGTTTTTT.